Listed below are T cell receptor beta chains from one sample, sequenced in a study of neurological immune-mediated disorders. One entry per CDR3 protein results from TCRdb running MiXCR on the 5' RACE reads. The table shows some 89,000 distinct CDR3 sequences, with about 4.5% occurring only once. What was sequenced was PBMCs. The receptors were sampled from a woman in her sixties or seventies with multiple sclerosis. CDR3s include the opening cysteine and the closing phenylalanine or tryptophan. The D gene is left open where the match is weak. Expanded clones get a size class; other rows say once, few or many, or leave the size out.

>TRBV27|TRBJ2-7|many|TRBD1
TGTGCCAGCAGTTTAGACAGGGGAGGACCCTACGAGCAGTACTTC
CASSLDRGGPYEQYF
>TRBV5-1|TRBJ2-2|many|TRBD2
TGCGCCAGCCAGGGACTAGCGGGGGCTGCGAACACCGGGGAGCTGTTTTTT
CASQGLAGAANTGELFF
>TRBV20-1|TRBJ1-1|many|TRBD1
TGCAGTGCTAGAGAGGCAGGGGGGGACACTGAAGCTTTCTTT
CSAREAGGDTEAFF
>TRBV5-1|TRBJ2-7|many|NA
TGCGCCAGCAGCTTGGAGGGCAGTTTCTCCTACGAGCAGTACTTC
CASSLEGSFSYEQYF
>TRBV5-1|TRBJ2-7|many|NA
TGCGCCAGCAGCCAGGCAGGGCTACCCGTGACTACCCTCATTTACGAGCAGTACTTC
CASSQAGLPVTTLIYEQYF
>TRBV28|TRBJ1-1|NA|TRBD1
TGTGCCAGCAGGGGGGACAGAGGTTCGAGGGAAGCTTTCTTT
CASRGDRGSREAFF
>TRBV25-1|TRBJ1-2|many|NA
TGTGCCAGCAGTTTAGTGGCGGCTGGTGGCTACACCTTC
CASSLVAAGGYTF
>TRBV12-3/TRBV12-4|TRBJ2-4|many|NA
TGTGCCAGCAGTTTAGCGCACGGGCGGGACATTCAGTACTTC
CASSLAHGRDIQYF
>TRBV12-3/TRBV12-4|TRBJ1-4|many|NA
TGTGCCAGCAGCCTTGACCCTGAAAAACTGTTTTTT
CASSLDPEKLFF
>TRBV20-1|TRBJ2-1|many|TRBD1
TGCAGTGCTAGTGGGGGACAGGTTTACAATGAGCAGTTCTTC
CSASGGQVYNEQFF
>TRBV7-9|TRBJ2-1|many|TRBD2
TGTGCCAGCAGCGGACTAGCGGGGGGGAGCAATGAGCAGTTCTTC
CASSGLAGGSNEQFF
>TRBV5-1|TRBJ1-1|many|NA
TGCGCCAGCAGCGTTACGGGAGCCGACACTGAAGCTTTCTTT
CASSVTGADTEAFF
>TRBV7-2|TRBJ2-5|many|NA
TGTGCCAGCGGGAGGTACCAAGAGACCCAGTACTTC
CASGRYQETQYF
>TRBV20-1|TRBJ2-1|NA|TRBD2
TGCAGTGCTCGCCCGGGACTAGCCGCTGAGCAGTTCTTC
CSARPGLAAEQFF
>TRBV18|TRBJ2-3|few|TRBD1
TGTGCCAGCTCCCGGGACAGGGGCGCAGATACGCAGTATTTT
CASSRDRGADTQYF
>TRBV15|TRBJ1-5|many|NA
TGTGCCACCAGCAGCCAGGAATTTCCCCAGCATTTT
CATSSQEFPQHF
>TRBV14|TRBJ2-7|many|TRBD1
TGTGCCAGCAGCGCCGGGACAGGGCGGTTCTACGAGCAGTACTTC
CASSAGTGRFYEQYF
>TRBV20-1|TRBJ2-7|many|NA
TGCAGTGCGACCAGACAGTTGGGCTACGAGCAGTACTTC
CSATRQLGYEQYF
>TRBV20-1|TRBJ1-2|many|NA
TGCAGTGCCGGGGGGGGTACGGCAGGCTACACCTTC
CSAGGGTAGYTF
>TRBV6-5|TRBJ1-1|many|NA
TGTGCCAGCAGACAACACGGGAACCGGAACACTGAAGCTTTCTTT
CASRQHGNRNTEAFF
>TRBV12-3/TRBV12-4|TRBJ2-5|many|TRBD1
TGTGCCAGCAGTTTTTCGACAGGGGGCTGGGAGACCCAGTACTTC
CASSFSTGGWETQYF
>TRBV5-1|TRBJ2-2|many|TRBD2
TGCGCCAGCAGCTTGGTAGCGGGGAACACCGGGGAGCTGTTTTTT
CASSLVAGNTGELFF
>TRBV20-1|TRBJ2-5|many|TRBD1
TGCAGTGCTACGGGCAGGGGGCTGGCAGGGTTTGAGACCCAGTACTTC
CSATGRGLAGFETQYF
>TRBV9|TRBJ2-7|many|TRBD2
TGTGCCAGCAGCGTAGAGGCTAGCGGGGCCACTAGCTCCTACGAGCAGTACTTC
CASSVEASGATSSYEQYF
>TRBV21-1|TRBJ1-5|few|NA
TGTGCCAGCAGCAAAAGAGGGCAGCCCCAGCATTTT
CASSKRGQPQHF
>TRBV4-2|TRBJ2-3|many|TRBD2
TGTGCCAGCAGCCAAGAGTCTTTAGTCAGCGGGGGTAGCACAGATACGCAGTATTTT
CASSQESLVSGGSTDTQYF
>TRBV7-2|TRBJ2-1|many|TRBD2
TGTGCCAGCAGCTCGGGACTAGGGAGTAGTTATGAGCAGTTCTTC
CASSSGLGSSYEQFF
>TRBV20-1|TRBJ1-5|many|TRBD1
TGCAGTGCTAGAACGGGACAGAATCAGCCCCAGCATTTT
CSARTGQNQPQHF
>TRBV5-1|TRBJ1-1|many|NA
TGCGCCAGCAGCTCCCCGGGCAGGGGTCGCACTGAAGCTTTCTTT
CASSSPGRGRTEAFF
>TRBV4-1|TRBJ1-6|many|NA
TGCGCCAGCAGCCAACCAGGGACACCGAATTCACCCCTCCACTTT
CASSQPGTPNSPLHF
>TRBV12-3/TRBV12-4|TRBJ1-6|many|TRBD1
TGTGCCAGCAGTTTGGTAGGACAGGGCCTTAATTCACCCCTCCACTTT
CASSLVGQGLNSPLHF
>TRBV7-6|TRBJ2-7|many|NA
TGTGCCAGCAGCTTAGACAGATCTCCCTCCTACGAGCAGTACTTC
CASSLDRSPSYEQYF
>TRBV5-1|TRBJ2-5|many|NA
TGCGCCAGCAGCATTCGTGGCCCACAAGAGACCCAGTACTTC
CASSIRGPQETQYF
>TRBV3-1|TRBJ2-7|many|NA
TGTGCCAGCAGCCAAGATAGCCCGACTTACTACGAGCAGTACTTC
CASSQDSPTYYEQYF
>TRBV5-1|TRBJ1-4|many|NA
TGCGCCAGCTGCCCTGAACCGGGACCCAATGAAAAACTGTTTTTT
CASCPEPGPNEKLFF
>TRBV20-1|TRBJ1-1|many|NA
TGCAGCACAAGGGATTGGGACACTGAAGCTTTCTTT
CSTRDWDTEAFF
>TRBV5-1|TRBJ1-5|many|TRBD1
TGCGCCAGCAGCGCCGGACAGGGCAATCAGCCCCAGCATTTT
CASSAGQGNQPQHF
>TRBV29-1|TRBJ2-1|many|TRBD2
TGCAGCGTCCAAGGTGGTGCTAGCGGGGGTTACAATGAGCAGTTCTTC
CSVQGGASGGYNEQFF
>TRBV27|TRBJ2-7|many|NA
TGTGCCAGCACTAAGGGCCCTCGCCCCTACGAGCAGTACTTC
CASTKGPRPYEQYF
>TRBV4-1|TRBJ1-2|many|TRBD1
TGCGCCAGCAGCCAAGAGTGGACCGGGACAGGGGGTGATGGGGGTGGCTACACCTTC
CASSQEWTGTGGDGGGYTF
>TRBV20-1|TRBJ2-5|many|TRBD1
TGCAGTGCTCCGGACAGGGGAGCGGGGGAGACCCAGTACTTC
CSAPDRGAGETQYF
>TRBV5-1|TRBJ1-6|many|NA
TGCGCCAGCGGCAGGGGTATTAGTGATGGTTCACCCCTCCACTTT
CASGRGISDGSPLHF
>TRBV15|TRBJ2-7|many|NA
TGTGCCACCAGCAGAGCGGGTTCCTCCTACGAGCAGTACTTC
CATSRAGSSYEQYF
>TRBV7-8|TRBJ1-2|many|NA
TGTGCCAGCAGCTTTGGTGGGGGTGTCGGCTACACCTTC
CASSFGGGVGYTF
>TRBV7-9|TRBJ1-1|many|NA
TGTGCCAGCAGCCGTGAGGGGGGTTTCACTGAAGCTTTCTTT
CASSREGGFTEAFF
>TRBV5-1|TRBJ2-7|many|NA
TGCGCCAGCAGCAGCCGGGAAATATCATCTGTCGAGCAGTACTTC
CASSSREISSVEQYF
>TRBV5-1|TRBJ2-7|many|TRBD1
TGCGCCAGCAGCGGACAGGGGAGCGAGCAGTACTTC
CASSGQGSEQYF
>TRBV7-8|TRBJ2-5|many|NA
TGTGCCAGCAGCTCTCCGGGACGGAGGAGAGAGACCCAGTACTTC
CASSSPGRRRETQYF
>TRBV7-9|TRBJ2-5|many|NA
TGTGCCAGCAGCTTGGTTGGGGGGGCCCAAGAGACCCAGTACTTC
CASSLVGGAQETQYF
>TRBV6-5|TRBJ2-7|many|TRBD1
TGTGCCAGCAGCTGGGGACAGCCACGTAGCTACGAGCAGTACTTC
CASSWGQPRSYEQYF
>TRBV27|TRBJ2-2|many|TRBD1
TGTGCCAGCAGTTTACTACGGACAGGACCTTCGAACACCGGGGAGCTGTTTTTT
CASSLLRTGPSNTGELFF
>TRBV7-6|TRBJ2-2|many|TRBD2
TGTGCCAGCAGCTCCCAAGGCGGGGGGGCCGGCGGGGAGCTGTTTTTT
CASSSQGGGAGGELFF
>TRBV5-1|TRBJ2-5|many|NA
TGCGCCAGCAGCTCGGGACCCCGGTACCAAGAGACCCAGTACTTC
CASSSGPRYQETQYF
>TRBV20-1|TRBJ2-5|many|TRBD1
TGCAGTGCTAGAACGACAGGGTGGCAAGAGACCCAGTACTTC
CSARTTGWQETQYF
>TRBV2|TRBJ1-6|many|TRBD1
TGTGCCAGCAGCCGGGACAGGGGTTATTCACCCCTCCACTTT
CASSRDRGYSPLHF
>TRBV20-1|TRBJ1-5|NA|NA
TGCAGTGCCGAAGGAGGGAGCAATCAGACCCAGCATTTT
CSAEGGSNQTQHF
>TRBV27|TRBJ1-6|many|NA
TGTGCCAGCAGGAGCTCCTATAATTCACCCCTCCACTTT
CASRSSYNSPLHF
>TRBV7-9|TRBJ1-5|many|TRBD1
TGTGCCAGCAGCTCATATGGGGGCAGGGGGATACAGCCCCAGCATTTT
CASSSYGGRGIQPQHF